These T cell receptor beta chains were read from a single sample in a study of blood T cell repertoires in COVID-19. Produced via immunoSEQ multiplex PCR; TCRdb's table is partial and in-frame only. The repertoire includes roughly 260,000 clones, approximately 82% of them detected once, and 4.9% sits in the top ten. Source material: peripheral blood. These receptors were obtained from a woman of 80 years or more with active or convalescent COVID-19. The CDR3 runs from the conserved cysteine through the conserved F or W.

v_gene | CDR3aa
TRBV11-3 | CASSSPVGGQASGNTIYF
TRBV28 | CASSLYSGTGEETQYF
TRBV11-3 | CASSLGANEQFF
TRBV25-1 | CASSDRVDYGYTF
TRBV19 | CASSPRTENTEAFF
TRBV28 | CASSPGQTTYGYTF
TRBV10-2 | CASSDSQGARRGYTF
TRBV11-3 | CASSSDRTYNEQFF
TRBV18 | CASSSTGETQYF
TRBV28 | CASSRTEKNYGYTF
TRBV6-5 | CASSYESGANVLTF
TRBV3-1/TRBV3-2 | CASSQMAGGKETQYF
TRBV27 | CASRGVTKYEQYF
TRBV5-1 | CASSLGLAGSYNEQFF
TRBV3-1/TRBV3-2 | CASSDHTSGTAKNIQYF
TRBV6-5 | CASSYGASGFHNEQFF
TRBV6-5 | CASRGLAGAPEQYF
TRBV18 | CASSQGIGNTEAFF
TRBV25-1 | CASSGLGVYGYTF
TRBV19 | CASSKLNTEAFF
TRBV28 | CASRLPGTPYGYTF
TRBV2 | CASSEASGIVAQPQHF
TRBV5-4 | CASSSTTGGNTEAFF
TRBV11-2 | CASSLASGGAGGIQYF
TRBV5-5 | CASSSFTSGSSYEQYF
TRBV6-4 | CASSAAFRSGNTGELFF
TRBV18 | CASSPLTSPETQYF
TRBV3-1/TRBV3-2 | CASSHREVSYGYTF
TRBV9 | CASSVDTGGTGNTIYF
TRBV5-4 | CASSPGTDPSYEQYF
TRBV7-7 | CASSQNRGQADTQYF
TRBV12-3/TRBV12-4 | CASSPVAGELFF
TRBV5-4 | CASSLGGSTNEKLFF
TRBV28 | CASSGRQASSYNEQFF
TRBV5-1 | CASSLTGTGEETQYF
TRBV5-1 | CASTFGVNTEAFF
TRBV18 | CASSPGQRNNQPQHF
TRBV18 | CASSPTTGTGNTIYF
TRBV6-6 | CASSYSTFAESWGYTF
TRBV4-2 | CASSQEEGAQDEAFF
TRBV5-1 | CASSLGGGSGANVLTF
TRBV7-8 | CASSLSLGADTQYF
TRBV6-5 | CASRTDPTGSYGYTF
TRBV5-1 | CASSRDPTGTNTEAFF
TRBV7-2 | CASSGQIYDQPQHF
TRBV18 | CASSPGTGGLGNIQYF
TRBV2 | CASRADRGGNQPQHF
TRBV2 | CASSTVGTSGTPSTDTQYF
TRBV28 | CASRKYRYLMNTEAFF
TRBV9 | CASSAGVEDGYTF
TRBV6-4 | CASSDSNTGGRGYTF
TRBV29-1 | CSVAGLAGGQKSNTDTQYF
TRBV10-1 | CASSSRSVPDTQYF
TRBV6-4 | CASSLVGGLSWTGELFF
TRBV29-1 | CSVEEGHTEAFF
TRBV5-1 | CASSSGTGGFGYTF
TRBV2 | CASSDYAGDSYNEQFF
TRBV9 | CASSLRTSNTIYF